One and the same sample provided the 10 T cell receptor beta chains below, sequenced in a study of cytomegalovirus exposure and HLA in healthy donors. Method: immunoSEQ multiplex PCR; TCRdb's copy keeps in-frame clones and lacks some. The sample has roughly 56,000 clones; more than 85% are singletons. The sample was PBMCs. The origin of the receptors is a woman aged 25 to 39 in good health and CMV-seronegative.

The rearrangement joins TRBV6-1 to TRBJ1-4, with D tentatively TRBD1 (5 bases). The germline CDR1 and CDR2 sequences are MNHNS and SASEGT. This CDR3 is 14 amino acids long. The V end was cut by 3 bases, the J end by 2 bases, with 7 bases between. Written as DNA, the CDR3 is TGTGCCAGCAGTGACAGGGTTACTAATGAAAAACTGTTTTTT. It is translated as CASSDRVTNEKLFF.

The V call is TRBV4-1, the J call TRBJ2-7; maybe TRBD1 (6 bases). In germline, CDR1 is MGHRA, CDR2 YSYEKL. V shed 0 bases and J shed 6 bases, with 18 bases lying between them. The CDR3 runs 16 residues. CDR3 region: CASSQDFYRAATEQYF. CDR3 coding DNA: TGCGCCAGCAGCCAAGATTTTTACAGGGCGGCCACCGAGCAGTACTTC.

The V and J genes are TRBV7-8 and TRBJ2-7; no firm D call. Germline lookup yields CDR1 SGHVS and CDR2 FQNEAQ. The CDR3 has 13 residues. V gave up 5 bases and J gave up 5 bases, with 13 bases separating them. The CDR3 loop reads CASSTLLENEQYF. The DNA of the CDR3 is TGTGCCAGCAGCACCCTCCTAGAGAACGAGCAGTACTTC.

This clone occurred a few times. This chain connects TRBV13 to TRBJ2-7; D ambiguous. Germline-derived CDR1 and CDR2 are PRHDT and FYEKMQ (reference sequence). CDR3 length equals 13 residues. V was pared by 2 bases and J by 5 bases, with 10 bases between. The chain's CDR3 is CASSLRSADEQYF. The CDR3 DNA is TGTGCCAGCAGCTTAAGGTCGGCGGACGAGCAGTACTTC.

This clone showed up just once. This CDR3 is CASSSGGITDTEAFF. The DNA for the CDR3 is TGTGCCAGCAGTTCAGGGGGAATAACGGACACTGAAGCTTTCTTT. The chain recombines TRBV28 with TRBJ1-1, with 7 bases fitting TRBD1. The length of the CDR3 is 15 residues. After removal of 4 bases from V and 3 bases from J, the junction contained 8 bases not matched to a gene. Per germline, CDR1 MDHEN and CDR2 SYDVKM.

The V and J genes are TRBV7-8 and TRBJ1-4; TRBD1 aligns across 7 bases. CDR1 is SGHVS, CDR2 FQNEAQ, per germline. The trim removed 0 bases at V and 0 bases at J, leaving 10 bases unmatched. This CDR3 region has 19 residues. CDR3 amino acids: CASSLAMVGGITTNEKLFF. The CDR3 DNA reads TGTGCCAGCAGCTTAGCGATGGTAGGGGGCATTACAACTAATGAAAAACTGTTTTTT.

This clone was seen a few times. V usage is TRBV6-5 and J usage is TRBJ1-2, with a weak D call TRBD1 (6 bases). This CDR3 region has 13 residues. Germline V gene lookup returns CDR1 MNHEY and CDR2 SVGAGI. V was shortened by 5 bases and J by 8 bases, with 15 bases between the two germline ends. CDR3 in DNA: TGTGCCAGCAGTCTACAGGGCCCGCGGGGCTACACCTTC. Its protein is CASSLQGPRGYTF.

The CDR3 sequence is CASSPPTILAGPQHF. For the CDR3, the DNA is TGTGCCAGTAGTCCTCCTACGATCCTCGCCGGGCCCCAGCATTTT. The chain couples TRBV19 to TRBJ1-5; no clear D. V lost 5 bases to trimming and J lost 9 bases, with 20 bases between them. Germline loops: CDR1 LNHDA, CDR2 SQIVND (reference sequence). CDR3 length: 15 amino acids.

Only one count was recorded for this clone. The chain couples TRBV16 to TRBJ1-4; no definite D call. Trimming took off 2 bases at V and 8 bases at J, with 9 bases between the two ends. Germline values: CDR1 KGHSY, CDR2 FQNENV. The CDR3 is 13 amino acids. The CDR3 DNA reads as TGTGCCAGCAGCCAACGGACGGGAGAAAAACTGTTTTTT. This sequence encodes CASSQRTGEKLFF.

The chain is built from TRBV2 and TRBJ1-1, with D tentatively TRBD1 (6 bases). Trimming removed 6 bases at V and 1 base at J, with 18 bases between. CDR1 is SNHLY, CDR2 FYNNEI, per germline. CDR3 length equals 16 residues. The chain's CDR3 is CASREDLDRSNTEAFF. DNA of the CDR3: TGTGCCAGCAGGGAGGACCTAGACAGGTCGAACACTGAAGCTTTCTTT.